The rows below give T cell receptor beta chains drawn from one sample of a study of blood T cell repertoires in COVID-19. Clones were read by immunoSEQ multiplex PCR, and TCRdb kept only the in-frame ones, dropping some. The sample gives fewer than 400,000 clones, 85% of which show up once; over 1.5% is in the top ten. Sequencing was performed on PBMCs or T cells enriched from blood (not recorded which). The receptors originated from a woman aged 25-40 years who had been exposed to COVID-19. CDR3s include the opening cysteine and the closing phenylalanine or tryptophan. Each record gives: D gene, V gene, clone size, J gene, CDR3 DNA, CDR3 protein. A D gene is named only where the DNA matches it firmly. Clone size appears in some rows only: once, few, many, or a class for an expanded clone.

TRBD1	TRBV3-1/TRBV3-2	once	TRBJ2-7	TGTGCCAGCAGCCAAGGCCTCTCCACAGGGGCCTACGAGCAGTACTTC	CASSQGLSTGAYEQYF
NA	TRBV19	once	TRBJ2-2	TGTGCCAGTGAGGTGTTCGCGAACACCGGGGAGCTGTTTTTT	CASEVFANTGELFF
TRBD1	TRBV19	NA	TRBJ1-4	TGTGCCAGTAACGATGGACAGGATAATAATGAAAAACTGTTTTTT	CASNDGQDNNEKLFF
NA	TRBV15	NA	TRBJ1-5	TGTGCCACCAGCAGAGATAGGACGGGATACAATCAGCCCCAGCATTTT	CATSRDRTGYNQPQHF
NA	TRBV14	NA	TRBJ1-2	TGTGCCAGCAGCCAAGGTTTCGGACACAACTTTAACTATGGCTACACCTTC	CASSQGFGHNFNYGYTF
TRBD1	TRBV2	NA	TRBJ1-1	TGTGCCAGCAGACCCGCCCCCGCAGGGGGCGGCACTGAAGCTTTCTTT	CASRPAPAGGGTEAFF
NA	TRBV2	once	TRBJ1-1	TGTGCCAGCCGTGTGGGGGGTCACACTGAAGCTTTCTTT	CASRVGGHTEAFF
TRBD1	TRBV3-1/TRBV3-2	once	TRBJ1-6	TGTGCCAGCAGCCGGGACAGGGGAGGCACCTATAATTCACCCCTCCACTTT	CASSRDRGGTYNSPLHF
NA	TRBV9	once	TRBJ1-6	TGTGCCAGCACCCCCCAGGGAAATAATTCACCCCTCCACTTT	CASTPQGNNSPLHF
TRBD1	TRBV23-1	once	TRBJ2-7	TGCGCCAGCAGTCTTTTTGACAGGGCCCTCTCCTACGAGCAGTACTTC	CASSLFDRALSYEQYF
NA	TRBV5-5	NA	TRBJ1-5	TGTGCCAGCAGCTTGTTGGGAGATAGCAATCAGCCCCAGCATTTT	CASSLLGDSNQPQHF
NA	TRBV5-1	NA	TRBJ2-7	TGCGCCAGCCAGTCGGGACTCAATTTCGAGCAGTACTTC	CASQSGLNFEQYF
TRBD1	TRBV19	once	TRBJ1-6	TGTGCCAGCGGACAGGGGAGATACAATTCACCCCTCCACTTT	CASGQGRYNSPLHF
NA	TRBV19	NA	TRBJ2-1	TGTGCCAGTAGTACTGGACTCGCCAATGAGCAGTTCTTC	CASSTGLANEQFF
NA	TRBV6-5	NA	TRBJ2-7	TGTGCCAGCAGTTACACTCAGGGCTACGAGCAGTACTTC	CASSYTQGYEQYF
NA	TRBV6-5	NA	TRBJ1-1	TGTGCCAGCCAAGGAGGCGGTCTATGGAGCACTGAAGCTTTCTTT	CASQGGGLWSTEAFF
NA	TRBV19	NA	TRBJ2-5	TGTGCCAGTATGGCGGCTGGCAGGGGCCTCCAAGAGACCCAGTACTTC	CASMAAGRGLQETQYF
TRBD1	TRBV5-1	NA	TRBJ2-6	TGCGCCAACCGGGACAGGGGGCCCTCTGGGGCCAACGTCCTGACTTTC	CANRDRGPSGANVLTF
TRBD1	TRBV9	once	TRBJ1-1	TGTGCCAGCAGCGTAGGCCCCGACAGGGGGCAGGGTGAAGCTTTCTTT	CASSVGPDRGQGEAFF
NA	TRBV7-2	NA	TRBJ1-2	TGTGCCAGCAGCGGGTTGGGGGCTGGCTACACCTTC	CASSGLGAGYTF
TRBD1	TRBV4-1	NA	TRBJ1-5	TGCGCCAGCAGCCGGACACAGGGGGCTGAGCAGCCCCAGCATTTT	CASSRTQGAEQPQHF